Below, one T cell receptor beta chain is given with its context. No antigen is known for it. The data originate from a study of radiotherapy plus CTLA-4 blockade in lung cancer. Study summary: 15% to 20% of patients responded objectively, and about 33% achieved disease control.

Study-wide results and caveats: Strongest reported response predictors: early blood clone changes and post-radiation interferon-beta. In blood, TCR clones derived from the tumor expanded after radiotherapy plus ipilimumab.

Assay: immunoSEQ multiplex PCR; the TCRdb copy retains only in-frame clones and omits some. The sample contains more than 90,000 clones, 81% of which appear only once. The sequence came from a human donor with non-small cell lung cancer that progressed on radiotherapy plus ipilimumab. Some clones in this sample may be carry-over from other donors' samples. Sequencing was performed on peripheral blood, taken from a patient treated with radiotherapy plus ipilimumab.

As DNA, the CDR3 is TGTGCCACCAGCAGAGACTCGAACGGTTGGAACACTGAAGCTTTCTTT. Protein: CATSRDSNGWNTEAFF. The rearrangement joins TRBV15 to TRBJ1-1; D not certain. V lost 0 bases and J lost 1, with 12 bases in between. The CDR3 covers 16 residues. Germline V gene data show CDR1 as LNHNV and CDR2 as YYDKDF (reference sequence). Looking up the rest from reference TRBV15 and TRBJ1-1 gives the full variable domain: DAMVIQNPRYQVTQFGKPVTLSCSQTLNHNVMYWYQQKSSQAPKLLFHYYDKDFNNEADTPDNFQSRRPNTSFCFLDIRSPGLGDTAMYLCATSRDSNGWNTEAFFGQGTRLTVV.